The rows below give T cell receptor beta chains drawn from one sample of a study of T cell responses to AZD1222 COVID-19 vaccine. The table came from immunoSEQ multiplex PCR; TCRdb's copy has only in-frame clones and leaves some out. The sample lists tens of thousands of clones, approximately 90% seen once, with around 5.8% in the top ten. The sequences come from peripheral blood, collected 28 days after the second AZD1222 dose. These receptors were collected from an adult who received the AZD1222 COVID-19 vaccine. Both conserved end residues are trimmed from each CDR3.

V,CDR3
TRBV28,ASSSRGIGYT
TRBV3-1/TRBV3-2,ASSQDTNYGYT
TRBV5-1,ASSLISGANVLT
TRBV29-1,SVEEPGQPQH
TRBV7-9,ASKRTGSLGTQY
TRBV18,ASSPQGDTQY
TRBV6-1,ASSEGGDSEAF
TRBV7-9,ASSNRELNTEAF
TRBV16,ASSRGTGDTDTQY
TRBV3-1/TRBV3-2,ASSQGQSNQPQH
TRBV5-1,ASSFTEKVPYEQY
TRBV5-6,ASSFFRAPTYNEQF
TRBV6-1,ASSEFGGRTDTQY
TRBV18,ASSPPGGFYGYT
TRBV6-5,ASSYGWTYEQY
TRBV19,ASVWTGGYTEAF
TRBV2,ASRPLAGGTSTD
TRBV7-2,ASSLRTRAGNEQF
TRBV7-2,ASSLTSGLKNIQY
TRBV7-2,ASSFGRGRDGYT
TRBV30,AWSRLRGTGGTGELF
TRBV6-5,ASSYSMGFAGELF
TRBV7-9,ASSYGGETQY
TRBV30,AWTVGPQVGSPLH
TRBV4-1,ASSQGAGVHNEQY
TRBV2,ASSEIARGSNQPQH
TRBV5-1,ASSLGQGLSEQY
TRBV7-9,ASSSRGRGEKLF
TRBV18,ASGDRSANSPLH
TRBV6-5,ASSLGQGAFDYGYT
TRBV28,ASSLRGQGIRETQY
TRBV6-5,ASSYAGGNYPQH
TRBV9,ASSARQGWDTEAF
TRBV6-1,ASSEVNYGYT
TRBV18,ASSHTDTYEQY
TRBV19,ASTPGQSQPQH
TRBV7-2,ASSLVPGLAGTNEQF
TRBV5-1,ASSPTGTGNGYT
TRBV5-5,ASSLGQGINQPQH
TRBV27,ASSLRGVNTEAF
TRBV9,ASSVWGRDNEQF
TRBV19,AKPGGHNEQF
TRBV5-1,ASSLGTRRTGELF
TRBV3-1/TRBV3-2,ASSQASSYEQY
TRBV5-8,ASSFRHEQY
TRBV19,ASSPDRAVRAEQY
TRBV9,ASSVGSRGLSKEQY
TRBV5-1,ASSLQGFNTEAF
TRBV5-1,ASRAGTENNEQF
TRBV11-2,ASSLVPGAQKGVKLF
TRBV6-2/TRBV6-3,ASSYRGSFGTDTQY
TRBV2,ASRRGHETEAF
TRBV9,ASSFRLAVGNEQF
TRBV9,ASSVDLYNSPLH